Reported below is one T cell receptor (beta chain). Its antigen is as yet unknown. The CDR3 is made up of 14 amino acids. CDR1 and CDR2 from the germline V gene are SGHVS and FNYEAQ. The data are from a study of T-cell reconstitution after alpha-beta-depleted transplantation in children. Preparing the TCRbeta library involved the use of unique molecular identifiers. TCRdb fed the PCR reads into MiXCR, producing one record per CDR3 protein. The table shows roughly 15,000 distinct CDR3 sequences, with approximately 4.9% occurring only once. Notes on the study in general: T-cell numbers and diversity, one year after transplant, stemmed largely from T cells that were newly produced.

The chain combines TRBV7-6 with TRBJ2-7; TRBD1 aligns across 8 bases. The last part of the DNA fits TRBJ2-1 better; the J call may be wrong. The specimen comprised PBMCs, sampled before TCRalphabeta/CD19-depleted stem cell transplant. The origin of this receptor is a boy aged 5-17 years with acute lymphoblastic leukemia, due to receive a stem cell transplant. This CDR3 reads CASSSARGPSEQFF. The CDR3 DNA reads TGTGCCAGCAGCTCGGCCAGGGGGCCTTCCGAGCAGTTCTTC.